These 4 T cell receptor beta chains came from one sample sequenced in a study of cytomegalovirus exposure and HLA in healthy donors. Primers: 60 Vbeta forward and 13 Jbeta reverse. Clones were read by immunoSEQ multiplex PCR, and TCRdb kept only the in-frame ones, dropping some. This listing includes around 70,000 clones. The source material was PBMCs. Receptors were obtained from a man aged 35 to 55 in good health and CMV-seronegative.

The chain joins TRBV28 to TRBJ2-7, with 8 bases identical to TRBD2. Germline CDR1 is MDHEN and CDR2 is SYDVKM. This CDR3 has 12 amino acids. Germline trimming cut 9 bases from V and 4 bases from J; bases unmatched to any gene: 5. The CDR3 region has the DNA TGTGCCAGACAGGAGCGGGAGTACGAGCAGTACTTC. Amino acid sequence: CARQEREYEQYF.

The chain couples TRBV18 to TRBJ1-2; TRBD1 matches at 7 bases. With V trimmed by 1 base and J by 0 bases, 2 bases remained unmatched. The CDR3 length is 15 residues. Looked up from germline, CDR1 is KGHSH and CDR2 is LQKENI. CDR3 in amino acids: CASSPLGQSNYGYTF. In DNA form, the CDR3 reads TGTGCCAGCTCACCACTGGGACAGTCTAACTATGGCTACACCTTC. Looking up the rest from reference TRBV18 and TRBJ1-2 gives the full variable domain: NAGVMQNPRHLVRRRGQEARLRCSPMKGHSHVYWYRQLPEEGLKFMVYLQKENIIDESGMPKERFSAEFPKEGPSILRIQQVVRGDSAAYFCASSPLGQSNYGYTFGSGTRLTVV.

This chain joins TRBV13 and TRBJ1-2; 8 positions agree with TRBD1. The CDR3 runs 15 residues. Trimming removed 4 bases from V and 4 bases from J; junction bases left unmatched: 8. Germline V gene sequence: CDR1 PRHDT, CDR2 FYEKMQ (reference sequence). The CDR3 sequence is CASSSMDRAAYGYTF. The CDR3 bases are TGTGCCAGCAGCTCGATGGACAGGGCGGCCTATGGCTACACCTTC.

The CDR3 DNA sequence: TGTGCCAGCAGCTCAACTAGCGCCCGCTTCGTAAGCACAGATACGCAGTATTTT. Protein: CASSSTSARFVSTDTQYF. V is TRBV5-6 and J is TRBJ2-3, with 7 bases identical to TRBD2. Germline values: CDR1 SGHDT, CDR2 YYEEEE. The CDR3 runs 18 residues. V lost 3 bases and J lost 0; bases outside the gene matches: 13.